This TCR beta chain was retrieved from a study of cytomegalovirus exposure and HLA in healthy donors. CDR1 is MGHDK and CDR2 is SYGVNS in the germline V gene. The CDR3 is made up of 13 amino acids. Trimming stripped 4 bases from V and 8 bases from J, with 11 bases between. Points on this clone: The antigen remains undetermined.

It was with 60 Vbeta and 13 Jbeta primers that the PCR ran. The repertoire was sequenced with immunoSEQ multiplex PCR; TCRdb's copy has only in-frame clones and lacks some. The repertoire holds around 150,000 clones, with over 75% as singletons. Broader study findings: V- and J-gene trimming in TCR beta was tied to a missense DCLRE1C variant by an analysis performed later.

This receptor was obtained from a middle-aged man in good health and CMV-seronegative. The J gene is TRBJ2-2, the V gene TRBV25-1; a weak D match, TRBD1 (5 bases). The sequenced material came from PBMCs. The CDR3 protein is CASSGRQGGELFF. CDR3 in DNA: TGTGCCAGCAGTGGGCGCCAGGGAGGGGAGCTGTTTTTT.